The 26 T cell receptor beta chains reported below all come from one sample, sequenced in a study of blood T cell repertoires in COVID-19. The data were produced by immunoSEQ multiplex PCR, yet TCRdb's version contains in-frame clones alone and is incomplete. The profile shows about 250,000 clones, 60% to 75% of them singletons. The sequenced material came from peripheral blood. The receptors stem from a woman of 80 years or more with acute or convalescent COVID-19.

The chain recombines TRBV5-4 with TRBJ2-1, with 8 bases lining up with TRBD2. The CDR3 totals 15 residues. J lost 9 bases, V lost 2 bases, and 10 bases had no gene match. CDR1 is SGHNT and CDR2 is YYREEE in the germline V gene (reference sequence). This CDR3 reads CASSLLAAIGGEQFF. As DNA, the CDR3 is TGTGCCAGCAGCTTACTAGCGGCAATAGGGGGTGAGCAGTTCTTC. Complete variable domain (other parts from reference TRBV5-4 and TRBJ2-1): ETGVTQSPTHLIKTRGQQVTLRCSSQSGHNTVSWYQQALGQGPQFIFQYYREEENGRGNFPPRFSGLQFPNYSSELNVNALELDDSALYLCASSLLAAIGGEQFFGPGTRLTVL.

This chain uses TRBV6-1 with TRBJ2-5; a weak D match, TRBD1 (6 bases). Germline values: CDR1 MNHNS, CDR2 SASEGT. This CDR3 is 15 amino acids long. Trimming removed 2 bases at V and 4 bases at J, with 14 bases between. CDR3 DNA: TGTGCCAGCAGTGAACCCACAGGGATCCGAGAGACCCAGTACTTC. Protein product: CASSEPTGIRETQYF.

The chain joins TRBV6-5 to TRBJ2-3; TRBD2 aligns across 7 bases. The CDR3 length is 14 residues. Germline-derived CDR1 and CDR2 are MNHEY and SVGAGI. J gave up 2 bases and V 6 bases, and 5 bases lay outside the gene matches. CDR3 sequence: CASSPGTITDTQYF. The CDR3 region has the DNA TGTGCCAGCAGCCCCGGGACTATCACAGATACGCAGTATTTT.

The chain recombines TRBV30 with TRBJ2-3, with TRBD2 matching over 8 bases. The CDR3 runs to 17 residues. The germline V gene encodes CDR1 GTSNPN and CDR2 SVGIG (reference sequence). J gave up 4 bases and V 0 bases, and 12 bases lay outside the gene matches. This CDR3 is CAWSVGMVAGGPDTQYF. Written as DNA, the CDR3 is TGTGCCTGGAGTGTAGGTATGGTTGCGGGAGGCCCAGATACGCAGTATTTT.

The chain uses TRBV2 and TRBJ1-4; D perhaps matches TRBD1 (5 bases). Per germline, CDR1 SNHLY and CDR2 FYNNEI. This CDR3 is 11 amino acids long. The V end was cut by 6 bases, the J end by 14 bases, with 13 bases between. Here the CDR3 reads CASRAGPGLFF. The CDR3 nucleotides are TGTGCCAGCAGAGCGGGACCTGGCCTGTTTTTT.

V gene TRBV5-6 combines with J gene TRBJ2-5; TRBD1 is a possible D gene (6 bases). V gave up 0 bases and J gave up 2 bases, with 17 bases separating them. Germline CDR1 reads SGHDT; CDR2 reads YYEEEE. The CDR3 totals 17 residues. The CDR3: CASSLGGHRTDQETQYF. Here the CDR3 DNA reads TGTGCCAGCAGCTTGGGGGGACATAGGACAGATCAAGAGACCCAGTACTTC. Full variable domain (missing parts from reference TRBV5-6 and TRBJ2-5): DAGVTQSPTHLIKTRGQQVTLRCSPKSGHDTVSWYQQALGQGPQFIFQYYEEEERQRGNFPDRFSGHQFPNYSSELNVNALLLGDSALYLCASSLGGHRTDQETQYFGPGTRLLVL.

This sequence joins TRBV29-1 and TRBJ1-1, with D possibly matching TRBD1 (6 bases). The germline V gene encodes CDR1 SQVTM and CDR2 ANQGSEA. The CDR3 runs 13 residues. With 7 bases removed from V and 4 bases from J, the gap between germline ends came to 16 bases. In DNA, the CDR3 is TGCAGCGCCCCACAGGGACGGGGCACTGAAGCTTTCTTT. Translated: CSAPQGRGTEAFF.

The gene calls are TRBV7-6 and TRBJ2-2; 9 bases match TRBD1. The CDR3 has 19 amino acids. The J segment lost 3 bases and the V segment lost 5 bases, leaving 16 bases of the junction unmatched. Germline CDR1 and CDR2: SGHVS and FNYEAQ. Written as DNA, the CDR3 is TGTGCCAGCAGCCCGCAACTGACAGGGGGGTCGATGCACACCGGGGAGCTGTTTTTT. This sequence encodes CASSPQLTGGSMHTGELFF.

The chain employs TRBV4-3 and TRBJ1-3; 7 bases are a match to TRBD1. Germline CDR1 is LGHNA and CDR2 is YSLEER. CDR3 length: 20 amino acids. Trimming took 0 bases from V and 0 from J; bases not matched to a gene: 14. CDR3 sequence reads: CASSQDGARGQASSGNTIYF. The CDR3 bases are TGCGCCAGCAGCCAAGACGGGGCCCGCGGACAGGCGTCCTCTGGAAACACCATATATTTT.

The chain recombines TRBV5-1 with TRBJ1-3, with TRBD1 as a possible D gene (5 bases). Germline V gene sequence: CDR1 SGHRS, CDR2 YFSETQ. The CDR3 covers 15 residues. Between the trimmed V and J ends, which lost 4 bases and 3 bases, there was a span of 14 bases. This CDR3 reads CASSPLSGFGNTIYF. The CDR3 DNA follows: TGCGCCAGCAGCCCTTTATCAGGGTTTGGAAACACCATATATTTT.

This sequence joins TRBV10-1 and TRBJ1-5; D ambiguous. Trimming took off 2 bases at V and 6 bases at J, with 5 bases between the two ends. Germline V gene lookup returns CDR1 WNHNN and CDR2 SYGVQD (reference sequence). The CDR3 runs to 12 residues. Written as DNA, the CDR3 is TGCGCCAGCAGTGAGGGCCGTCAGCCCCAGCATTTT. As protein: CASSEGRQPQHF.

Details on this clone: The same CDR3 arises from other DNA sequences in this sample as well. The chain recombines TRBV20-1 with TRBJ1-1; no firm D call. In germline, CDR1 is DFQATT, CDR2 SNEGSKA (reference sequence). Trimming removed 1 base at V and 3 bases at J, with 3 bases between. This CDR3 has 11 amino acids. The CDR3 reads CSARADTEAFF. In DNA, the CDR3 is TGCAGTGCTAGAGCCGACACTGAAGCTTTCTTT.

The rearrangement joins TRBV7-9 to TRBJ1-1, with 10 bases lining up with TRBD1. V was pared by 5 bases and J by 11 bases, with 8 bases of the junction left unmatched. Germline loops: CDR1 SEHNR, CDR2 FQNEAQ (reference sequence). This CDR3 has 13 amino acids. The CDR3 nucleotides are TGTGCCAGCAGCCTCGGGGACAGGGGTGGCGCTTTCTTT. Translating it yields CASSLGDRGGAFF.

The CDR3 coding sequence is TGTGCCAGCTCACCGAATACAGCGAACACTGAAGCTTTCTTT. Translating gives CASSPNTANTEAFF. This sequence joins TRBV18 and TRBJ1-1; D remains ambiguous. Germline V gene data show CDR1 as KGHSH and CDR2 as LQKENI. The CDR3 sequence is 14 residues long. V lost 3 bases, J lost 1 base, and 9 bases lay in between. The full variable domain, its missing parts supplied by reference TRBV18 and TRBJ1-1, is NAGVMQNPRHLVRRRGQEARLRCSPMKGHSHVYWYRQLPEEGLKFMVYLQKENIIDESGMPKERFSAEFPKEGPSILRIQQVVRGDSAAYFCASSPNTANTEAFFGQGTRLTVV.

The V call is TRBV2, the J call TRBJ1-2; 10 bases align to TRBD1. Germline CDR1 and CDR2: SNHLY and FYNNEI. Trimming removed 5 bases from V and 0 bases from J; junction bases left unmatched: 15. The CDR3 length is 19 residues. The CDR3 nucleotides read TGTGCCAGCAGTATCGGCTTAAGGGACAGGGGACATTCTAACTATGGCTACACCTTC. Translating gives CASSIGLRDRGHSNYGYTF.

The count of this clone is one. The gene calls are TRBV7-2 and TRBJ2-7; 7 bases align to TRBD1. Germline V gene data show CDR1 as SGHTA and CDR2 as FQGNSA. The length of the CDR3 is 14 residues. J was trimmed by 2 bases and V by 5 bases; bases with no gene match: 6. CDR3 residues: CASSLGTEPYEQYF. The CDR3, as DNA: TGTGCCAGCAGCCTAGGGACAGAACCCTACGAGCAGTACTTC.

The chain is built from TRBV29-1 and TRBJ1-2; tentatively, D is TRBD1 (5 bases). This CDR3 is 10 amino acids long. With 3 bases removed from V and 7 bases from J, the gap between germline ends came to 6 bases. Germline V gene data show CDR1 as SQVTM and CDR2 as ANQGSEA. CDR3 protein: CSVDRVGYTF. The DNA for the CDR3 is TGCAGCGTTGACAGGGTTGGCTACACCTTC. The whole variable domain, filled in from reference TRBV29-1 and TRBJ1-2, reads SAVISQKPSRDICQRGTSLTIQCQVDSQVTMMFWYRQQPGQSLTLIATANQGSEATYESGFVIDKFPISRPNLTFSTLTVSNMSPEDSSIYLCSVDRVGYTFGSGTRLTVV.

On this clone: Compared with germline, one end of the junction differs, possibly owing to a read error. The chain employs TRBV7-2 and TRBJ1-6; TRBD1 matches at 10 bases. The V gene's germline CDR1 is SGHTA and CDR2 FQGNSA. The CDR3 totals 14 residues. The CDR3 DNA reads TGTGCCAGCAGATTAGACAGGGGGCTTTCACCCCTCCACTTT. As protein: CASRLDRGLSPLHF.

V usage is TRBV20-1 and J usage is TRBJ1-2; D possibly corresponds to TRBD1 (5 bases). This CDR3 contains 13 residues. Trimming cost V 3 bases and J 2 bases, with 10 bases left between them. Germline CDR1 DFQATT, CDR2 SNEGSKA (reference sequence). The CDR3, as DNA: TGCAGTGCTAGTGTAGGGGTCAACTATGGCTACACCTTC. Encoded protein: CSASVGVNYGYTF.

This clone has at least ten counts. The chain carries TRBV2 and TRBJ1-2; D is perhaps TRBD1 (6 bases). V was cut by 1 base and J by 4 bases, with 10 bases left in between. This CDR3 spans 14 amino acids. From germline, CDR1 is SNHLY and CDR2 FYNNEI. In DNA, the CDR3 is TGTGCCAGCAGTGAAGGGGGGACACCCTATGGCTACACCTTC. This translates into CASSEGGTPYGYTF.

This clone was seen at least ten times. This chain joins TRBV6-2 or TRBV6-3 and TRBJ1-6; D is undetermined. The CDR3 is 18 residues long. V gave up 2 bases and J gave up 5 bases, with 19 bases separating them. Germline loops: CDR1 MNHEY, CDR2 SVGEGT. The CDR3 DNA is TGTGCCAGCAGTTACACCCCTGTTCGCGGGCGCCATAATTCACCCCTCCACTTT. This translates into CASSYTPVRGRHNSPLHF.

This rearrangement joins TRBV5-1 to TRBJ2-5, with 7 positions matching TRBD2. This CDR3 has 14 residues. The germline V gene has CDR1 SGHRS and CDR2 YFSETQ. With V trimmed by 4 bases and J by 7 bases, 10 bases remained unmatched. CDR3 sequence: CASSPQTSQGTQYF. In DNA form, the CDR3 reads TGCGCCAGCAGCCCTCAGACTAGCCAGGGGACCCAGTACTTC.

The chain carries TRBV7-9 and TRBJ2-7, with 8 positions matching TRBD1. This CDR3 spans 12 amino acids. CDR1 is SEHNR and CDR2 is FQNEAQ in the germline V gene (reference sequence). J was trimmed by 8 bases and V by 6 bases; bases with no gene match: 6. The CDR3, as DNA: TGTGCCAGCAGACTACAGGGGGAGAAGCAGTACTTC. Its protein product is CASRLQGEKQYF.

The chain employs TRBV7-9 and TRBJ1-2; 8 bases are shared with TRBD1. Germline trimming cut 5 bases from V and 4 bases from J; bases unmatched to any gene: 6. The length of the CDR3 is 14 residues. Germline CDR1 SEHNR, CDR2 FQNEAQ (reference sequence). CDR3 in DNA: TGTGCCAGCAGCCCAATGGGGACAGGCTATGGCTACACCTTC. Translating it yields CASSPMGTGYGYTF.

V and J are TRBV4-1 and TRBJ1-4; 7 bases are a match to TRBD1. Germline CDR1 and CDR2: MGHRA and YSYEKL. V was clipped by 1 base and J by 6 bases; unmatched bases: 8. This CDR3 has 16 amino acids. CDR3 loop: CASSQGRGQRDEKLFF. CDR3 DNA: TGCGCCAGCAGCCAAGGTCGGGGACAGCGGGATGAAAAACTGTTTTTT.

The chain uses TRBV27 and TRBJ1-1, with D possibly being TRBD1 (5 bases). The CDR3 is 14 amino acids. The V gene lost 5 bases and the J gene lost 6 bases, with 16 bases spanning the gap. Germline lookup yields CDR1 MNHEY and CDR2 SMNVEV (reference sequence). This CDR3 is CASSAREGSAEAFF. Here the CDR3 DNA reads TGTGCCAGCAGTGCCAGGGAGGGGTCGGCTGAAGCTTTCTTT.